The 29 T cell receptor beta chains below come from one sample, sequenced in a study of Graves' ophthalmopathy and Graves' hyperthyroidism. The authors amplified TCR beta CDR3 regions from RNA transcripts. Second-round multiplex PCR came after a first-round RT-PCR that employed HTBI primers. MiXCR, run by TCRdb on the multiplex PCR reads, gives a single entry per CDR3 protein. Of around 660,000 distinct CDR3 sequences in the sample, roughly two fifths were seen once. Specimen: peripheral blood. The source of these receptors is an adult man with Graves' ophthalmopathy.

The chain combines TRBV7-2 with TRBJ2-3; 7 bases align to TRBD1. The CDR3 spans 15 residues. V was pared by 2 bases and J by 2 bases, with 4 bases of the junction left unmatched. Germline assignment: CDR1 SGHTA and CDR2 FQGNSA. This CDR3 is CASSLPGTATDTQYF. CDR3 DNA sequence: TGTGCCAGCAGCTTACCTGGGACAGCCACAGATACGCAGTATTTT.

The chain joins TRBV12-3 or TRBV12-4 to TRBJ1-1; weak D call: TRBD1 (5 bases). CDR3 size: 14 residues. V was pared by 4 bases and J by 4 bases, with 13 bases between. CDR3 sequence: CASSYRDGSTEAFF. The CDR3 coding sequence is TGTGCCAGCAGTTACCGGGACGGGAGCACTGAAGCTTTCTTT.

V is TRBV6-5 and J is TRBJ1-4; D is unresolved. V was cut by 6 bases and J by 10 bases, with 21 bases left in between. Germline CDR1 reads MNHEY; CDR2 reads SVGAGI. The CDR3 covers 15 residues. The CDR3 DNA follows: TGTGCCAGCAGCCCCGATTCCTTAGGCCTCGGAAAACTGTTTTTT. Its protein product is CASSPDSLGLGKLFF.

In DNA, the CDR3 is TGTGCCAGCAGCGTAGAGGACAGGGGAGGAGGAGAGACCCAGTACTTC. The encoded protein is CASSVEDRGGGETQYF. The V gene is TRBV9, the J gene TRBJ2-5; 9 bases line up with TRBD1. The CDR3 consists of 16 residues. V was clipped by 0 bases and J by 4 bases; unmatched bases: 7. CDR1 is SGDLS and CDR2 is YYNGEE in the germline V gene.

This clonotype was recorded at least ten times. The V gene is TRBV10-2, the J gene TRBJ1-2; D call uncertain. CDR1 is WSHSY, CDR2 SAAADI, per germline. The CDR3 totals 14 residues. Trimming pared 6 bases from V and 4 bases from J, leaving 15 bases between. This chain's CDR3 is CASREGSLVYGYTF. CDR3 coding DNA: TGCGCCAGCAGGGAGGGCAGTTTAGTCTATGGCTACACCTTC.

Comment on this clonotype: One base away lies a much larger clone, so this may be a sequencing read error. The chain employs TRBV6-5 and TRBJ1-1, with D uncertain. The germline V and J ends were trimmed by 8 bases and 6 bases, with 13 bases remaining between them. The length of the CDR3 is 12 residues. Germline values: CDR1 MNHEY, CDR2 SVGAGI. The CDR3 nucleotides read TGTGCCAGCGGTCCTCCGACTGCTGAAGCTTTCTTT. This sequence encodes CASGPPTAEAFF.

This rearrangement joins TRBV24-1 to TRBJ2-7; D is ambiguous. V was cut by 1 base and J by 7 bases, with 10 bases left in between. The CDR3 extends over 13 amino acids. Germline V gene data show CDR1 as KGHDR and CDR2 as SFDVKD. The CDR3 nucleotides read TGTGCCACCAGTGATTTACGTGGAGAAGAGCAGTACTTC. Translating it yields CATSDLRGEEQYF.

This clonotype has ten or more counts. V and J are TRBV19 and TRBJ1-6; D gene unclear. V lost 2 bases, J lost 9 bases, and 14 bases lay in between. Germline-derived CDR1 and CDR2 are LNHDA and SQIVND (reference sequence). The CDR3 covers 15 residues. DNA of the CDR3: TGTGCCAGTAGTATAATCGAAGGGAGGTCTTCACCCCTCCACTTT. Its translation is CASSIIEGRSSPLHF.

There are many counts of this clonotype. The chain carries TRBV7-9 and TRBJ1-1; no firm D call. V lost 0 bases to trimming and J lost 5 bases, with 10 bases between them. The germline CDR1 and CDR2 sequences are SEHNR and FQNEAQ (reference sequence). The CDR3 length is 14 residues. CDR3 sequence reads: CASSLAYRGTEAFF. As DNA, the CDR3 is TGTGCCAGCAGCTTAGCTTACCGGGGAACTGAAGCTTTCTTT.

The chain recombines TRBV4-2 with TRBJ2-7; 9 positions match TRBD1. V lost 0 bases to trimming and J lost 3 bases; unmatched junction nucleotides: 6. Per germline, CDR1 LGHNA and CDR2 YNFKEQ. The CDR3 is 16 residues long. The CDR3 reads CASSQEGGQGFYEQYF. In DNA, the CDR3 is TGTGCCAGCAGCCAAGAAGGGGGACAGGGCTTCTACGAGCAGTACTTC.

The sample holds many counts of this clonotype. V and J are TRBV5-1 and TRBJ2-6, with D possibly TRBD2 on 5 matching bases. V lost 0 bases and J lost 0, with 13 bases in between. The CDR3 consists of 18 residues. From germline, CDR1 is SGHRS and CDR2 YFSETQ. The CDR3 region is CASSLVAGRYSGANVLTF. CDR3 coding DNA: TGCGCCAGCAGCTTGGTTGCGGGTCGCTACTCTGGGGCCAACGTCCTGACTTTC.

J is TRBJ1-2 and V is TRBV12-3 or TRBV12-4, with D tentatively TRBD1 (6 bases). The CDR3 consists of 16 residues. Trimming cost V 2 bases and J 6 bases, with 19 bases left between them. The CDR3 DNA reads TGTGCCAGCAGTTTAACCCCCCTGGGGGGGCTGGATGGCTACACCTTC. It translates to CASSLTPLGGLDGYTF.

On this clonotype: The junction does not match germline at one end; this may be a read error. The V gene is TRBV10-3, the J gene TRBJ2-7, with unresolved D. This CDR3 comprises 16 residues. Germline V CDR1 and CDR2: ENHRY, SYGVKD. The CDR3 spells CASSYSGSGNAYEQYF. Here the CDR3 DNA reads TGTGCCAGCAGTTACTCGGGCTCAGGTAACGCGTACGAGCAGTACTTC.

This clonotype occurred many times. The V and J genes are TRBV5-5 and TRBJ2-5, with D unresolved. Germline CDR1 reads SGHKS; CDR2 reads YYEKEE (reference sequence). Trimming stripped 0 bases from V and 1 base from J, with 7 bases between. The length of the CDR3 is 14 residues. The CDR3 here is CASSLGQSQETQYF. In nucleotides, the CDR3 is TGTGCCAGCAGCTTGGGTCAGAGCCAAGAGACCCAGTACTTC.

The chain employs TRBV24-1 and TRBJ2-7; a weak D match, TRBD1 (6 bases). The V end lost 11 bases, the J end lost 5 bases, and 18 bases lay between the germline ends. The CDR3 runs 13 residues. Looked up from germline, CDR1 is KGHDR and CDR2 is SFDVKD. The CDR3 sequence is CASSPHPGDEQYF. For the CDR3, the DNA is TGTGCCAGCTCACCGCACCCAGGGGACGAGCAGTACTTC.

The chain carries TRBV29-1 and TRBJ2-5, with 11 positions matching TRBD2. V lost 5 bases and J lost 0; bases outside the gene matches: 5. Looked up from germline, CDR1 is SQVTM and CDR2 is ANQGSEA. The CDR3 is made up of 15 amino acids. CDR3 bases: TGCAGCGTTCGGACTAGCGGGCCTTACCAAGAGACCCAGTACTTC. It yields the protein CSVRTSGPYQETQYF.

The chain combines TRBV6-5 with TRBJ1-5; D not resolved. V was trimmed by 5 bases and J by 2 bases, leaving 10 bases between them. Germline CDR1 and CDR2: MNHEY and SVGAGI. The CDR3 totals 14 residues. CDR3 sequence (DNA): TGTGCCAGCAGTGAAAAGCGGGGCAATCAGCCCCAGCATTTT. Its protein product is CASSEKRGNQPQHF.

The rearrangement links TRBV7-3 to TRBJ1-1; D unclear. This CDR3 spans 12 amino acids. In germline, CDR1 is SGHTA, CDR2 FQGTGA. This chain's CDR3 is CARASVNTEAFF. The DNA for the CDR3 is TGTGCTAGAGCTTCCGTGAACACTGAAGCTTTCTTT.

Written as DNA, the CDR3 is TGCAGTGCTGCGACTAGCGCCGGGACTAGCGGGATGGAGACCCAGTACTTC. Translating it yields CSAATSAGTSGMETQYF. The chain is built from TRBV20-1 and TRBJ2-5, with 13 bases identical to TRBD2. The CDR3 covers 17 residues. CDR1 DFQATT and CDR2 SNEGSKA come from the germline V gene (reference sequence). V shed 5 bases, J shed 5 bases, and the junction held 14 bases outside the gene matches.

This clonotype has a count of ten or more. The chain joins TRBV6-5 to TRBJ1-2; D might be TRBD1 (6 bases). This CDR3 is 14 amino acids long. Germline V gene sequence: CDR1 MNHEY, CDR2 SVGAGI. V was pared by 3 bases and J by 6 bases, with 14 bases between. The CDR3 DNA reads TGTGCCAGCAGTTATGTACAGGGAGGGGATGGCTACACCTTC. This translates into CASSYVQGGDGYTF.

This clonotype was picked up many times. In DNA, the CDR3 is TGTGCCAGTAGTATAGTCTCGGTTTACGGCTACACCTTC. Translated, it gives CASSIVSVYGYTF. The rearrangement uses TRBV19 and TRBJ1-2; D gene ambiguous. CDR1 is LNHDA, CDR2 SQIVND, per germline (reference sequence). The length of the CDR3 is 13 residues. The V end was cut by 1 base, the J end by 8 bases, with 11 bases between.

This clonotype was found once. The rearrangement links TRBV11-1 to TRBJ1-2; possible D gene TRBD1, 5 bases. Germline V lookup: CDR1 SGHAT, CDR2 FQDESV (reference sequence). The V and J ends lost 8 bases and 4 bases respectively, with 17 bases between them. The CDR3 has 14 residues. The CDR3 DNA is TGTGCCAGCCGTGCTACGGGAGGGGCCTATGGCTACACCTTC. This gives the protein CASRATGGAYGYTF.

The table lists this clonotype with many counts. The chain carries TRBV15 and TRBJ1-5; TRBD1 aligns across 7 bases. The CDR3 is 17 amino acids. Looked up from germline, CDR1 is LNHNV and CDR2 is YYDKDF (reference sequence). V shed 3 bases and J 0 bases; nucleotides not matched to a gene: 8. The DNA of the CDR3 is TGTGCCACCAGCAGCCCCGGACAGGACCATAGCAATCAGCCCCAGCATTTT. It translates to CATSSPGQDHSNQPQHF.

This chain uses TRBV11-2 with TRBJ2-5, with 10 bases matching TRBD1. The DNA end is a closer match to TRBJ2-7, so the J assignment may be wrong. CDR3 length: 14 amino acids. Germline V lookup: CDR1 SGHAT, CDR2 FQNNGV. The CDR3 region is CASSRAGQGSEQYF. DNA of the CDR3: TGTGCCAGCAGCCGGGCGGGACAGGGGAGCGAGCAGTACTTC.

This clonotype has more than one count but fewer than ten. The CDR3 loop is CASSYGGDAFF. The DNA for the CDR3 is TGTGCCAGCAGTTACGGGGGAGATGCTTTCTTT. J is TRBJ1-1 and V is TRBV6-2 or TRBV6-3; possible D gene TRBD1, 5 bases. Germline CDR1 is MNHEY and CDR2 is SVGEGT. V shed 2 bases and J shed 11 bases, with 9 bases lying between them. CDR3 length: 11 residues.

The chain couples TRBV10-3 to TRBJ1-1; no clear D. The germline V and J ends were trimmed by 3 bases and 6 bases, with 14 bases remaining between them. The CDR3 has 14 residues. Looked up from germline, CDR1 is ENHRY and CDR2 is SYGVKD. This chain's CDR3 is CAISELAGGAEAFF. The CDR3 nucleotides read TGTGCCATCAGTGAACTAGCGGGAGGCGCTGAAGCTTTCTTT.

This clonotype has just a few counts. The V and J genes are TRBV12-3 or TRBV12-4 and TRBJ2-7; 11 nucleotides line up with TRBD1. The length of the CDR3 is 17 residues. V lost 4 bases to trimming and J lost 2 bases; unmatched junction nucleotides: 10. CDR3 residues: CASSYTGTGGLPYEQYF. Written as DNA, the CDR3 is TGTGCCAGCAGTTACACCGGGACAGGGGGGCTACCCTACGAGCAGTACTTC.

The CDR3 DNA reads as TGTGCCAGTAACCCCTGGGGGGGCACTAATGAAAAACTGTTTTTT. This gives the protein CASNPWGGTNEKLFF. The chain uses TRBV19 and TRBJ1-4, with a tentative D call TRBD1 (6 bases). Per the germline V gene, CDR1 is LNHDA and CDR2 is SQIVND (reference sequence). The CDR3 is 15 residues long. V gave up 7 bases and J gave up 2 bases, with 14 bases separating them.

CDR3 loop: CASSLEYSGTEAFF. The CDR3 nucleotides read TGCGCCAGCAGCTTGGAGTATTCTGGCACTGAAGCTTTCTTT. The rearrangement uses TRBV5-1 and TRBJ1-1; D is uncertain. From germline, CDR1 is SGHRS and CDR2 YFSETQ. The CDR3 runs 14 residues. Trimming cost V 0 bases and J 4 bases, with 10 bases left between them.